A single sample is the source of the 25 T cell receptor beta chains below, sequenced in a study of control samples from healthy donors and cancer patients. TCRdb's copy holds only in-frame clones and misses some; the assay was immunoSEQ multiplex PCR. The sample lists 180,000 or so clones; 93% were seen once. Sequenced: blood. The receptors shown here come from a woman aged 55 to 70 in good health.

V gene TRBV11-2 combines with J gene TRBJ2-7; D is uncertain. The V end lost 0 bases, the J end lost 0 bases, and 9 bases lay between the germline ends. The CDR3 consists of 15 residues. The V gene's germline CDR1 is SGHAT and CDR2 FQNNGV. CDR3 sequence (DNA): TGTGCCAGCAGCTTAGATCTGGGCGCCTCCTACGAGCAGTACTTC. Its translation: CASSLDLGASYEQYF.

The chain uses TRBV21-1 and TRBJ1-3. TRBV21-1 is a pseudogene. The CDR3 runs to 19 residues. In nucleotides, the CDR3 is TGTGCCAGCAGCAAAAAAGAGGAAAAGGAACAGATCTCTGGAAACACCATATATTTT. It yields the protein CASSKKEEKEQISGNTIYF.

This clone was seen ten or more times. Here the CDR3 reads CASSPRQLYEQYF. In DNA, the CDR3 is TGTGCCAGCAGCCCCCGACAGTTGTACGAGCAGTACTTC. The V call is TRBV27, the J call TRBJ2-7; possible D gene TRBD1, 5 bases. V lost 6 bases, J lost 4 bases, and 13 bases lay in between. Germline CDR1 reads MNHEY; CDR2 reads SMNVEV (reference sequence). The CDR3 is made up of 13 amino acids.

This chain uses TRBV7-8 with TRBJ2-1; 8 bases align to TRBD1. Losses at the gene ends were 1 base for V and 8 bases for J; bases not matched to a gene: 10. The CDR3 covers 16 residues. In germline, CDR1 is SGHVS, CDR2 FQNEAQ. CDR3 amino acids: CASSLVGTGAMDEQFF. The CDR3, as DNA: TGTGCCAGCAGCTTAGTGGGGACAGGAGCTATGGATGAGCAGTTCTTC.

The CDR3 DNA reads TGTGCCAGCAGTGCGACAGGGGGTGACACTGAAGCTTTCTTT. Amino acids: CASSATGGDTEAFF. The rearrangement joins TRBV6-6 to TRBJ1-1; 9 nucleotides agree with TRBD1. Trimming at V came to 5 bases and at J to 3 bases, leaving 4 bases not matched to a gene. The CDR3 has 14 residues. CDR1 is MNHNY, CDR2 SVGAGI, per germline (reference sequence).

The rearrangement links TRBV4-3 to TRBJ2-6; perhaps TRBD1 as D (5 bases). V lost 0 bases and J 0 bases, leaving 21 bases between the germline ends. The germline V gene encodes CDR1 LGHNA and CDR2 YSLEER. The CDR3 has 21 residues. The CDR3 here is CASSQDLAGATELSGANVLTF. The CDR3, as DNA: TGCGCCAGCAGCCAAGATCTCGCTGGGGCCACAGAACTCTCTGGGGCCAACGTCCTGACTTTC.

The chain employs TRBV6-4 and TRBJ2-7, with TRBD1 matching 7 bases. The CDR3 has 15 amino acids. Per the germline V gene, CDR1 is MRHNA and CDR2 is SNTAGT. V was clipped by 2 bases and J by 4 bases; unmatched bases: 8. The CDR3 region has the DNA TGTGCCAGCAGTGACGCCGACAGGGCCGAATACGAGCAGTACTTC. Protein sequence: CASSDADRAEYEQYF.

With respect to this clone: The sample carries other DNA sequences with the same CDR3. For the CDR3, the DNA is TGTGCCAGCAGCTCCCTGGGGGGGAACACTGAAGCTTTCTTT. It yields the protein CASSSLGGNTEAFF. This rearrangement joins TRBV7-9 to TRBJ1-1, with a weak D call TRBD1 (5 bases). Per germline, CDR1 SEHNR and CDR2 FQNEAQ (reference sequence). The CDR3 spans 14 residues. V was cut by 4 bases and J by 1 base, with 10 bases left in between.

CDR3 residues: CASSLVGYASNTEAFF. CDR3 nucleotides: TGTGCCAGCAGCTTAGTCGGGTACGCTTCGAACACTGAAGCTTTCTTT. The genes are TRBV7-6 and TRBJ1-1; no definite D call. Germline V gene sequence: CDR1 SGHVS, CDR2 FNYEAQ. Trimming pared 1 base from V and 1 base from J, leaving 13 bases between. This CDR3 comprises 16 residues.

Comments on this clone: Other DNA sequences in the sample encode the same CDR3. This sequence joins TRBV7-2 and TRBJ2-5; no clear D. Germline values: CDR1 SGHTA, CDR2 FQGNSA. Trimming took 3 bases from V and 1 from J, leaving 0 bases between them. The CDR3 is 11 amino acids. The CDR3 coding sequence is TGTGCCAGCAGCTTCCAAGAGACCCAGTACTTC. Its translation: CASSFQETQYF.

This sequence joins TRBV4-2 and TRBJ2-3; D gene uncertain. V was pared by 0 bases and J by 5 bases, with 18 bases between. The V gene's germline CDR1 is LGHNA and CDR2 YNFKEQ. CDR3 length equals 17 residues. The CDR3 reads CASSQDFSVEGKDTQYF. The CDR3 nucleotides are TGTGCCAGCAGCCAAGATTTCTCAGTGGAAGGGAAAGATACGCAGTATTTT.

V gene TRBV7-3 combines with J gene TRBJ2-2; D ambiguous. V was trimmed by 6 bases and J by 4 bases, leaving 3 bases between them. From germline, CDR1 is SGHTA and CDR2 FQGTGA. CDR3 length: 11 residues. CDR3 sequence: CASSLTGELFF. For the CDR3, the DNA is TGTGCCAGCAGTCTCACCGGGGAGCTGTTTTTT.

The chain links TRBV30 to TRBJ1-4; 7 nucleotides agree with TRBD1. Germline V gives CDR1 GTSNPN, CDR2 SVGIG (reference sequence). The CDR3 is 12 residues long. Trimming at V came to 4 bases and at J to 7 bases, leaving 3 bases not matched to a gene. The CDR3 loop reads CAWNGQAEKLFF. The CDR3, as DNA: TGTGCCTGGAACGGACAGGCTGAAAAACTGTTTTTT.

The chain couples TRBV7-2 to TRBJ1-1, with a tentative D call TRBD1 (5 bases). CDR3 length: 13 residues. Trimming cost V 5 bases and J 4 bases, with 11 bases left between them. Per the germline V gene, CDR1 is SGHTA and CDR2 is FQGNSA. In DNA form, the CDR3 reads TGTGCCAGCAGCCCTAACGGGGGCACTGAAGCTTTCTTT. Protein: CASSPNGGTEAFF.

This clone turned up a few times. V gene TRBV3-1 (or the pseudogene TRBV3-2) combines with J gene TRBJ1-2, with D hard to call. The germline V gene has CDR1 LGHDT and CDR2 YNNKEL (reference sequence). Trimming took off 3 bases at V and 6 bases at J, with 11 bases between the two ends. The CDR3 is made up of 13 amino acids. The DNA of the CDR3 is TGTGCCAGCAGCCATCCTTTGTCGAATGGCTACACCTTC. This translates into CASSHPLSNGYTF.

This chain links TRBV7-9 with TRBJ1-5; D possibly corresponds to TRBD1 (6 bases). Trimming left V 0 bases short and J 0 bases short, with 6 bases between. CDR3 length: 15 residues. The germline V gene encodes CDR1 SEHNR and CDR2 FQNEAQ (reference sequence). In DNA form, the CDR3 reads TGTGCCAGCAGCTTAGCCAGGGGTAGCAATCAGCCCCAGCATTTT. It is translated as CASSLARGSNQPQHF.

The CDR3 loop is CASSRNRGMNTGELFF. The CDR3 nucleotides read TGTGCCAGCAGCCGAAACAGGGGGATGAACACCGGGGAGCTGTTTTTT. This chain links TRBV7-9 with TRBJ2-2; 8 bases fit TRBD1. The CDR3 contains 16 residues. The trim removed 5 bases at V and 1 base at J, leaving 6 bases unmatched. Germline V lookup: CDR1 SEHNR, CDR2 FQNEAQ (reference sequence).

The chain is built from TRBV19 and TRBJ2-7, with D tentatively TRBD1 (6 bases). The V end was cut by 0 bases, the J end by 2 bases, with 17 bases between. The CDR3 extends over 17 amino acids. Germline CDR1 is LNHDA and CDR2 is SQIVND (reference sequence). The CDR3 spells CASSIDSAGAVTYEQYF. In nucleotides, the CDR3 is TGTGCCAGTAGTATAGACTCAGCAGGGGCGGTAACCTACGAGCAGTACTTC.

The chain employs TRBV19 and TRBJ2-7, with D hard to call. Trimming cost V 5 bases and J 0 bases, with 11 bases left between them. Germline assignment: CDR1 LNHDA and CDR2 SQIVND (reference sequence). The CDR3 loop spans 14 amino acids. This CDR3 reads CASSGRISSYEQYF. The CDR3, as DNA: TGTGCCAGTAGTGGACGCATAAGCTCCTACGAGCAGTACTTC.

This clone has just one count. The chain carries TRBV5-4 and TRBJ2-3; TRBD2 is a possible D gene (5 bases). This CDR3 contains 12 residues. CDR1 SGHNT and CDR2 YYREEE come from the germline V gene (reference sequence). The germline V and J ends were trimmed by 4 bases and 7 bases, with 10 bases remaining between them. This CDR3 reads CASSPQRNTQYF. CDR3 DNA: TGTGCCAGCAGCCCACAGCGGAATACGCAGTATTTT.

This clone was counted once. The chain joins TRBV7-9 to TRBJ1-1, with D perhaps TRBD1 (6 bases). This CDR3 is built from 15 residues. Trimming took 0 bases from V and 2 from J, leaving 10 bases between them. Germline V gene lookup returns CDR1 SEHNR and CDR2 FQNEAQ (reference sequence). CDR3: CASSLAWDINTEAFF. The CDR3 region has the DNA TGTGCCAGCAGCTTAGCCTGGGACATCAACACTGAAGCTTTCTTT.

This clone was found once. V usage is TRBV4-1 and J usage is TRBJ1-2; 9 nucleotides agree with TRBD1. This CDR3 has 17 residues. Losses at the gene ends were 0 bases for V and 4 bases for J; bases not matched to a gene: 9. Per the germline V gene, CDR1 is MGHRA and CDR2 is YSYEKL. Here the CDR3 DNA reads TGCGCCAGCAGCCAAGACGACTACAGGGGGCCAGGCTATGGCTACACCTTC. Amino acids: CASSQDDYRGPGYGYTF.

The chain combines TRBV6-2 or TRBV6-3 with TRBJ2-5; TRBD2 is a possible D gene (6 bases). Trimming took off 0 bases at V and 5 bases at J, with 7 bases between the two ends. In germline, CDR1 is MNHEY, CDR2 SVGEGT. The CDR3 is 13 residues long. CDR3 sequence (DNA): TGTGCCAGCAGTTACTCTCTAGCGGAGACCCAGTACTTC. Translated: CASSYSLAETQYF.

The chain recombines TRBV6-5 with TRBJ2-7; maybe TRBD2 (6 bases). Trimming removed 5 bases from V and 4 bases from J, with 18 bases in between. The CDR3 extends over 15 amino acids. CDR1 MNHEY and CDR2 SVGAGI come from the germline V gene. CDR3 DNA: TGTGCCAGCAGTCCTGCGGGGTTATCCCCATACGAGCAGTACTTC. Translating gives CASSPAGLSPYEQYF.

Here the CDR3 DNA reads TGCGCCAGCAGCTCCACGCCAGGGGTCGGAAATGGCTACACCTTC. This translates into CASSSTPGVGNGYTF. The chain recombines TRBV5-1 with TRBJ1-2; the D gene is possibly TRBD1 (6 bases). The CDR3 extends over 15 amino acids. V dropped 3 bases and J dropped 6 bases, with 18 bases sitting between them. The germline V gene encodes CDR1 SGHRS and CDR2 YFSETQ.